The 17 T cell receptor beta chains given below trace back to one sample, sequenced in a study of CD8 T cells in Susac syndrome (dated by TCRdb to about 2019). Library method: the immunoSEQ multiplex PCR assay. RNA was extracted using the RNeasy kit, and roughly 0.5 to 1 microgram was reverse transcribed with random hexamers. TCRdb reprocessing: public reads trimmed at Q25 with fastp, clones called with MiXCR, in-frame beta chains kept. Each entry merges the rows of one CDR3 protein and shows their most common DNA and genes. The sample records 150,000 to 200,000 distinct CDR3 sequences, 92% of which are singletons. In total, the top ten clones hold 0.08% of the sample. Sequencing was performed on CD4+ T cells from PBMCs. These receptor sequences come from a human donor in good health.

CDR3: CASSSRASGSPDTQYF. The CDR3 region has the DNA TGTGCCAGTAGCTCGCGGGCTAGCGGGAGTCCGGATACGCAGTATTTT. V usage is TRBV19 and J usage is TRBJ2-3; 10 nucleotides match TRBD2. This CDR3 has 16 amino acids. CDR1 and CDR2 from the germline V gene are LNHDA and SQIVND (reference sequence). V lost 6 bases to trimming and J lost 6 bases; unmatched junction nucleotides: 12.

V gene TRBV6-2 or TRBV6-3 combines with J gene TRBJ1-1, with D possibly being TRBD1 (6 bases). Germline CDR1 and CDR2: MNHEY and SVGEGT. Trimming shortened V by 5 bases and J by 6 bases, and 16 bases separated the two germline ends. This CDR3 is built from 14 residues. The CDR3: CASSSLSGVPEAFF. The CDR3 DNA reads TGTGCCAGCAGTAGCCTTTCAGGGGTACCTGAAGCTTTCTTT.

The chain links TRBV5-6 to TRBJ2-2, with D possibly called TRBD1 or TRBD2 (7 bases each). Trimming cost V 5 bases and J 4 bases, with 15 bases left between them. Per the germline V gene, CDR1 is SGHDT and CDR2 is YYEEEE. The CDR3 covers 15 residues. The CDR3 DNA reads as TGTGCCAGCAGGAGAGCAGGGGGGGCCACCGGGGAGCTGTTTTTT. It is translated as CASRRAGGATGELFF. Variable domain in full (rest from reference TRBV5-6 and TRBJ2-2): DAGVTQSPTHLIKTRGQQVTLRCSPKSGHDTVSWYQQALGQGPQFIFQYYEEEERQRGNFPDRFSGHQFPNYSSELNVNALLLGDSALYLCASRRAGGATGELFFGEGSRLTVL.

V usage is TRBV13 and J usage is TRBJ2-3; D is perhaps TRBD2 (5 bases). The CDR3 sequence is 14 residues long. Germline-derived CDR1 and CDR2 are PRHDT and FYEKMQ (reference sequence). V was clipped by 6 bases and J by 2 bases, with 12 bases between them. CDR3 region: CASRLKDFTDTQYF. In nucleotides, the CDR3 is TGTGCCAGCAGGCTTAAGGACTTCACAGATACGCAGTATTTT.

The chain recombines TRBV5-1 with TRBJ2-7; D may be TRBD1 or TRBD2 (6 bases each). The germline V gene has CDR1 SGHRS and CDR2 YFSETQ. The CDR3 has 15 amino acids. V lost 1 base, J lost 0 bases, and 11 bases lay in between. The CDR3 sequence is CASSLSGGRSYEQYF. CDR3 DNA sequence: TGCGCCAGCAGCTTGAGTGGGGGGCGCTCCTACGAGCAGTACTTC.

The V and J genes are TRBV7-2 and TRBJ2-7; 8 bases are shared with TRBD2. The V gene's germline CDR1 is SGHTA and CDR2 FQGNSA. This CDR3 comprises 16 residues. V shed 5 bases, J shed 7 bases, and the junction held 16 bases outside the gene matches. This CDR3 is CASSRWTSWEGGEQYF. CDR3 DNA sequence: TGTGCCAGCAGCCGATGGACTAGCTGGGAGGGTGGTGAGCAGTACTTC.

This clonotype has only one observation. The genes are TRBV3-1 and TRBJ2-2; D not certain. V lost 0 bases, J lost 0 bases, and 8 bases lay in between. CDR3 size: 16 residues. Germline V gives CDR1 LGHDT, CDR2 YNNKEL (reference sequence). CDR3 coding DNA: TGTGCCAGCAGCCAAGATCGTGGATCGAACACCGGGGAGCTGTTTTTT. Protein: CASSQDRGSNTGELFF.

The V gene is TRBV5-1, the J gene TRBJ1-1; D remains ambiguous. The CDR3 spans 13 residues. The V gene's germline CDR1 is SGHRS and CDR2 YFSETQ. V dropped 4 bases and J dropped 3 bases, with 10 bases sitting between them. CDR3: CASSLGRDTEAFF. In nucleotides, the CDR3 is TGCGCCAGCAGCCTAGGAAGGGACACTGAAGCTTTCTTT.

The chain combines TRBV5-1 with TRBJ2-5, with 7 bases aligning to TRBD1. The trim removed 4 bases at V and 7 bases at J, leaving 7 bases unmatched. The germline V gene has CDR1 SGHRS and CDR2 YFSETQ. This CDR3 has 13 residues. CDR3 DNA sequence: TGCGCCAGCAGCCCAGGGGGTACGGGGACCCAGTACTTC. It yields the protein CASSPGGTGTQYF.

The chain has TRBV12-3 or TRBV12-4 and TRBJ2-1; D not resolved. The CDR3 loop spans 15 amino acids. Trimming pared 3 bases from V and 0 bases from J, leaving 9 bases between. The CDR3 DNA reads as TGTGCCAGCAGTTTTTCGGCTGGCTCCTACAATGAGCAGTTCTTC. Its protein is CASSFSAGSYNEQFF.

This sequence joins TRBV20-1 and TRBJ2-5, with 7 bases matching TRBD1. The CDR3 has 13 residues. Trimming at V came to 5 bases and at J to 0 bases, leaving 3 bases not matched to a gene. Per germline, CDR1 DFQATT and CDR2 SNEGSKA (reference sequence). In nucleotides, the CDR3 is TGCAGTGCTGAGGACAGGTACCAAGAGACCCAGTACTTC. Translated: CSAEDRYQETQYF.

For this clonotype: At one end the junction does not follow the germline gene, possibly because of a read error. The gene calls are TRBV7-9 and TRBJ2-7; TRBD2 agrees at 15 bases. The V gene's germline CDR1 is SEHNR and CDR2 FQNEAQ (reference sequence). CDR3 length equals 15 residues. The CDR3 spells CTSSGTSGGIYEQYF. The CDR3 DNA sequence: TGTACCAGCAGCGGGACTAGCGGGGGGATCTACGAGCAGTACTTC.

This clonotype is a singleton in its sample. The chain has TRBV30 and TRBJ1-1, with a possible D match to TRBD1 (5 bases). Germline CDR1 reads GTSNPN; CDR2 reads SVGIG (reference sequence). The V end was cut by 0 bases, the J end by 6 bases, with 11 bases between. This CDR3 region has 13 residues. The CDR3 spells CAWSVPGWAEAFF. In nucleotides, the CDR3 is TGTGCCTGGAGTGTACCAGGGTGGGCTGAAGCTTTCTTT. Filled out from reference TRBV30 and TRBJ1-1, the complete variable domain reads SQTIHQWPATLVQPVGSPLSLECTVEGTSNPNLYWYRQAAGRGLQLLFYSVGIGQISSEVPQNLSASRPQDRQFILSSKKLLLSDSGFYLCAWSVPGWAEAFFGQGTRLTVV.

This chain joins TRBV5-1 and TRBJ2-1, with D possibly matching TRBD2 (6 bases). The V gene's germline CDR1 is SGHRS and CDR2 YFSETQ. CDR3 size: 15 residues. The ends were cut back, 3 bases at V and 0 bases at J, with 10 bases in the middle. CDR3 nucleotide sequence: TGCGCCAGCAGCTGGGCCGGGAGCTCCTACAATGAGCAGTTCTTC. Translated: CASSWAGSSYNEQFF.

The chain joins TRBV7-2 to TRBJ1-2; 7 nucleotides align to TRBD1. The CDR3 extends over 13 amino acids. Germline values: CDR1 SGHTA, CDR2 FQGNSA. V gave up 5 bases and J gave up 7 bases; unmatched junction bases: 7. CDR3 residues: CASSIGQVRGYTF. CDR3 nucleotide sequence: TGTGCCAGCAGCATAGGACAGGTTCGTGGCTACACCTTC. The full variable domain, with the rest looked up from reference TRBV7-2 and TRBJ1-2, is GAGVSQSPSNKVTEKGKDVELRCDPISGHTALYWYRQSLGQGLEFLIYFQGNSAPDKSGLPSDRFSAERTGGSVSTLTIQRTQQEDSAVYLCASSIGQVRGYTFGSGTRLTVV.

The chain links TRBV29-1 to TRBJ2-1, with 7 bases that match TRBD2. Losses at the gene ends were 1 base for V and 1 base for J; bases not matched to a gene: 4. The CDR3 has 15 amino acids. Germline V gene sequence: CDR1 SQVTM, CDR2 ANQGSEA. This CDR3 reads CSVEGYGGSYNEQFF. The DNA of the CDR3 is TGCAGCGTTGAAGGATACGGGGGGTCCTACAATGAGCAGTTCTTC.

The rearrangement joins TRBV29-1 to TRBJ1-4, with a tentative D call TRBD1 (6 bases). Germline V gene data show CDR1 as SQVTM and CDR2 as ANQGSEA. V was shortened by 8 bases and J by 11 bases, with 15 bases between the two germline ends. This CDR3 has 11 residues. CDR3 loop: CSIIQGVKLFF. The CDR3 region has the DNA TGCAGCATAATACAGGGTGTGAAACTGTTTTTT.